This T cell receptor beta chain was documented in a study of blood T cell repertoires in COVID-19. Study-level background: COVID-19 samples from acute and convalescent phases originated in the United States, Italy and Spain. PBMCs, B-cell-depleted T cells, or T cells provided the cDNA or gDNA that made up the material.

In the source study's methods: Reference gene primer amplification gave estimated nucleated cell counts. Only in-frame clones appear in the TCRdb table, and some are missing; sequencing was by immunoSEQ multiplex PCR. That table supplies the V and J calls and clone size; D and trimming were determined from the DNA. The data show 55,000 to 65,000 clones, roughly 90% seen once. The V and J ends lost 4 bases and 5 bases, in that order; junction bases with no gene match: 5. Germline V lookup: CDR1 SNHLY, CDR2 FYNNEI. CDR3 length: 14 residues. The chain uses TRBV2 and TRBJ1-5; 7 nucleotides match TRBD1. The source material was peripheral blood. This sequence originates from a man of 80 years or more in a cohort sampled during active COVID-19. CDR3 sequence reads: CASSVLQGHQPQHF. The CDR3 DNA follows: TGTGCCAGCAGTGTTCTACAGGGGCATCAGCCCCAGCATTTT.